This is a list of T cell receptor beta chains from one sample in a study of T cell repertoires in cytomegalovirus infection. These receptors' targets are unknown. MiXCR was run by TCRdb on the reads, yielding one entry per CDR3 protein. Of some 700,000 distinct CDR3 sequences in the sample, roughly 33% are singletons; the top ten hold over 15%. The specimen was cultured PBMCs, collected from culture after CMV antigen stimulation. The receptors come from a human donor in good health (CMV status not recorded). Some clones in this sample may be carry-over from other donors' samples. Each CDR3 is given with its conserved first and last residue. A D gene is named only where the DNA matches it firmly. Clone size appears in some rows only: once, few, many, or a class for an expanded clone.

TRBV6-2/TRBV6-3,TRBD1,TRBJ1-1,-,TGTGCCAGCAGTTACTCGGGCCTTGGGGACAGCACTGAAGCTTTCTTT,CASSYSGLGDSTEAFF
TRBV12-3/TRBV12-4,TRBD2,TRBJ2-1,-,TGTGCCAGCAGTTTCTTTGCGGGAGAAGCCTACAATGAGCAGTTCTTC,CASSFFAGEAYNEQFF
TRBV6-1,-,TRBJ1-6,-,TGTGCCAGCAGTTCCCCTAAGAATTCACCCCTCCACTTT,CASSSPKNSPLHF
TRBV7-6,-,TRBJ2-3,many,TGTGCCAGCAGCCAGGGCGCTAGCGCGAGAGATACGCAGTATTTT,CASSQGASARDTQYF
TRBV7-9,-,TRBJ2-1,many,TGTGCCAGCAGCCCGACGGTGGGATACAATGAGCAGTTCTTC,CASSPTVGYNEQFF
TRBV18,-,TRBJ2-3,-,TGTGCCAGCTCACCCTCCGGAATTATCACAGATACGCAGTATTTT,CASSPSGIITDTQYF
TRBV6-5,TRBD1,TRBJ2-7,-,TGTGCCAGCAGACCACCGGGACAGGATATCGAGCAGTACTTC,CASRPPGQDIEQYF
TRBV9,-,TRBJ2-1,-,TGTGCCAGCAGCGACGACGGTGCCATCTACAATGAGCAGTTCTTC,CASSDDGAIYNEQFF
TRBV7-8,-,TRBJ1-1,many,TGTGCCAGCAGCACCACACTAAACACTGAAGCTTTCTTT,CASSTTLNTEAFF
TRBV7-2,-,TRBJ2-1,-,TGTGCCAGCAGCCCTAGCCGGCTTCACAATGAGCAGTTCTTC,CASSPSRLHNEQFF
TRBV7-2,-,TRBJ2-7,many,TGTGCCAGCAGCTTAGACCGCATCTACGAGCAGTACTTC,CASSLDRIYEQYF
TRBV20-1,TRBD1,TRBJ2-3,-,TGCAGTGCTAGACCCCAGGGGGTTCAAGATACGCAGTATTTT,CSARPQGVQDTQYF
TRBV20-1,-,TRBJ1-3,-,TGCAGTGCTAGAGAAAAAAGGTATACAGCTGGAAACACCATATATTTT,CSAREKRYTAGNTIYF
TRBV12-3/TRBV12-4,-,TRBJ1-4,-,TGTGCCAGCAGCCGGACGACGGGCCGGGTAAAACTGTTTTTT,CASSRTTGRVKLFF
TRBV20-1,TRBD1,TRBJ2-7,-,TGCAGTGCTACCCCGGGACAGGGGAGGTCCTACGAGCAGTACTTC,CSATPGQGRSYEQYF
TRBV4-2,TRBD2,TRBJ2-7,-,TGTGCCAGCAGCCACCTACCGACTAGCGGGGTAATCGAGCAGTACTTC,CASSHLPTSGVIEQYF
TRBV7-9,-,TRBJ1-6,few,TGTGCCAGCCGCCATCGGGGGGATTTGAATTCACCCCTCCACTTT,CASRHRGDLNSPLHF
TRBV2,-,TRBJ2-7,few,TGTGCCAGCTCCCTTCCGGGATTTAAGAGCTCCTACGAGCAGTACTTC,CASSLPGFKSSYEQYF
TRBV6-2/TRBV6-3,-,TRBJ2-1,-,TGTGCCAGCAGGCAAATCCCGAAGGCGGACAATGAGCAGTTCTTC,CASRQIPKADNEQFF
TRBV6-1,-,TRBJ1-4,few,TGTGCCAGCACCCAGGAGGGAAGGCGAAATGAAAAACTGTTTTTT,CASTQEGRRNEKLFF
TRBV4-2,-,TRBJ2-7,few,TGTGCCAGCAGCCAAGATTGGACAGCGAGAAACCCTCCCTACGAGCAGTACTTC,CASSQDWTARNPPYEQYF
TRBV7-2,-,TRBJ1-2,-,TGTGCCAGCTTTCGAAGCTGGGGGGGCGGCTACACCTTC,CASFRSWGGGYTF
TRBV2,TRBD1,TRBJ2-2,-,TGTGCCACATCGGACAGGGGCAACACCGGGGAGCTGTTTTTT,CATSDRGNTGELFF
TRBV20-1,TRBD2,TRBJ2-3,-,TGCAGTGCTAGAGTGCTCGGAGCGGGGGCCCTAACAGATACGCAGTATTTT,CSARVLGAGALTDTQYF
TRBV7-2,-,TRBJ1-5,many,TGTGCCAGCAGCTTAGTTGGGGGATCGGGGCAGCCCCAGCATTTT,CASSLVGGSGQPQHF
TRBV7-8,TRBD1,TRBJ2-1,-,TGTGCCAGCCTACTCCGCCTTGGACAGGGGAAATACAATGAGCAGTTCTTC,CASLLRLGQGKYNEQFF
TRBV18,-,TRBJ1-6,-,TGTGCCAGCTCTCCCACGGGGGCAAATTCACCCCTCCACTTT,CASSPTGANSPLHF
TRBV6-5,-,TRBJ1-4,few,TGTGCCAGCAGTTATGGGGCGACAACTAATGAAAAACTGTTTTTT,CASSYGATTNEKLFF
TRBV7-2,-,TRBJ1-2,many,TGTGCCAGCAGCCCGACAGTTGAGGGGGGCTACACCTTC,CASSPTVEGGYTF
TRBV2,-,TRBJ1-4,-,TGTGCCAGCAGTGATACAGGGAAGGAAAAACTGTTTTTT,CASSDTGKEKLFF
TRBV28,-,TRBJ1-4,-,TGTGCCAGCAGTTTAGGGGACACCTCGGATGAAAAACTGTTTTTT,CASSLGDTSDEKLFF
TRBV20-1,-,TRBJ1-2,-,TGCAGTGCAGGCAGGGGAAACTATGGCTACACCTTC,CSAGRGNYGYTF
TRBV7-2,-,TRBJ2-3,-,TGTGCCAGCAGCTTAGCGCGCACCCTGACAGATACGCAGTATTTT,CASSLARTLTDTQYF
TRBV5-8,-,TRBJ1-3,few,TGTGCCAGAAGCTCAGAAACCGTATACTCTGGAAACACCATATATTTT,CARSSETVYSGNTIYF
TRBV7-2,-,TRBJ2-4,many,TGTGCCAGCAGCTTAGCGAGTTTGGGAAACATTCAGTACTTC,CASSLASLGNIQYF
TRBV28,-,TRBJ2-7,few,TGTGCCAGCAGTTTTGTTAAACAGGGTTTTCTCTACGAGCAGTACTTC,CASSFVKQGFLYEQYF
TRBV12-3/TRBV12-4,-,TRBJ1-3,few,TGTGCCAGCAGTTTTGGGACGCTGCGAAACACCATATATTTT,CASSFGTLRNTIYF
TRBV7-2,TRBD2,TRBJ2-5,many,TGTGCCAGCAGCCGTTCTAGCGGAAACCAAGAGACCCAGTACTTC,CASSRSSGNQETQYF
TRBV7-9,-,TRBJ2-1,-,TGTGCCAGCAGCACCCGATCAGGCCCCACAATGGATGAGCAGTTCTTC,CASSTRSGPTMDEQFF
TRBV5-1,-,TRBJ2-5,-,TGCGCCAGCAGCGCACTAGACAAAGAGACCCAGTACTTC,CASSALDKETQYF
TRBV19,TRBD2,TRBJ2-1,few,TGTGCCAGTAGTATCCTAGCGGGAGCCGATGAGCAGTTCTTC,CASSILAGADEQFF
TRBV7-8,-,TRBJ2-1,many,TGTGCCAGCAGCTTTTCTGGCCGAGGCGGGGTAGAGCAGTTCTTC,CASSFSGRGGVEQFF
TRBV15,TRBD1,TRBJ1-6,-,TGTGCCACCAGCGTCCTCAGTTGGACAGGTGTTGGTTCACCCCTCCACTTT,CATSVLSWTGVGSPLHF
TRBV4-2,TRBD2,TRBJ2-7,few,TGTGCCAGCAGCCACCCTGAAACACTAGCGGGGGTATCTTACGAGCAGTACTTC,CASSHPETLAGVSYEQYF
TRBV6-6,-,TRBJ1-6,few,TGTGCCACCCTACTTTCCGCAAGACAGGAAAATTCACCCCTCCACTTT,CATLLSARQENSPLHF
TRBV6-1,-,TRBJ2-3,few,TGTGCCAGCAGTGGAGAGGATTTGGTTGACACAGATACGCAGTATTTT,CASSGEDLVDTDTQYF
TRBV7-6,TRBD1,TRBJ2-7,many,TGTGCCAGCAGCCCCCGGCCACAGGGGAGAGGCGAGCAGTACTTC,CASSPRPQGRGEQYF
TRBV2,-,TRBJ1-4,-,TGTGCCAGCAGTGAAGGTGGGACTGGTCGAAAACTGTTTTTT,CASSEGGTGRKLFF
TRBV29-1,-,TRBJ1-2,few,TGCAGCGTCGACCCCCTTGACAGTTTCACCTTC,CSVDPLDSFTF
TRBV7-2,-,TRBJ2-3,many,TGTGCCAGCAGCGAACTAGTACGGGACGCGGATACGCAGTATTTT,CASSELVRDADTQYF
TRBV7-2,-,TRBJ2-7,-,TGTGCCAGCAGCCCCAGTGCAGGAGGGTACGAGCAGTACTTC,CASSPSAGGYEQYF
TRBV10-3,-,TRBJ2-3,-,TGTGCCATCAGTGAAGGGGGAGGAGCAGATACGCAGTATTTT,CAISEGGGADTQYF
TRBV7-2,-,TRBJ2-7,-,TGTGCCAGCAGAAGGGGCGACGAGCAGTACTTC,CASRRGDEQYF
TRBV19,-,TRBJ2-7,-,TGTGCCAGTAGTATCAACAGGGCCCGCGAGCAGTACTTC,CASSINRAREQYF
TRBV7-9,TRBD1,TRBJ1-2,-,TGTGCCAGCGGTAGGGGGCTCGGCTATGGCTACACCTTC,CASGRGLGYGYTF
TRBV29-1,-,TRBJ1-4,-,TGCAGCGCGACTGCGGGTGAAAAACTGTTTTTT,CSATAGEKLFF
TRBV7-2,TRBD2,TRBJ2-7,-,TGTGCCAGCAGCGATAGAGCGGGGTCCTACGAGCAGTACTTC,CASSDRAGSYEQYF
TRBV7-2,TRBD2,TRBJ2-3,many,TGTGCCAGCAGCTTAGCCCCTAGCGGGGGGGCCGGAGATACGCAGTATTTT,CASSLAPSGGAGDTQYF
TRBV7-2,-,TRBJ1-4,many,TGTGCCAGCAGCTTAGGCAGGCCTGGGGAAAAACTGTTTTTT,CASSLGRPGEKLFF